This T cell receptor (beta chain) stems from a study of T cells in Graves' hyperthyroidism and ophthalmopathy. This clonotype has a count of ten or more. Thyroid ultrasound and orbital computed tomography, with clinical symptoms and serum thyroxine and TRAb, informed diagnoses. Ahead of any ophthalmopathy symptoms, the blood sample was obtained at the first diagnosis of hyperthyroidism. RNA transcripts were the template for amplifying TCR beta CDR3 regions. A set of HTBI primers served as the primers for a first-round RT-PCR of the TCR CDR3. TCRdb fed the multiplex PCR reads into MiXCR, producing one record per CDR3 protein. The table lists almost 600,000 distinct CDR3 sequences, approximately 15% of them singletons. The CDR3 spans 16 residues. Trimming cost V 1 base and J 5 bases, with 14 bases left between them. Germline V CDR1 and CDR2: LGHDT, YNNKEL (reference sequence).

The chain employs TRBV3-1 and TRBJ2-2; D tentatively reads TRBD1 or TRBD2 (5 bases each). This sequence was found in a woman aged 30 to 39 with Graves' hyperthyroidism that later progressed to Graves' ophthalmopathy. Sequenced input: blood. CDR3 bases: TGTGCCAGCAGCCAAGGGGACGCCCCAAGGACCGGGGAGCTGTTTTTT. It is translated as CASSQGDAPRTGELFF.